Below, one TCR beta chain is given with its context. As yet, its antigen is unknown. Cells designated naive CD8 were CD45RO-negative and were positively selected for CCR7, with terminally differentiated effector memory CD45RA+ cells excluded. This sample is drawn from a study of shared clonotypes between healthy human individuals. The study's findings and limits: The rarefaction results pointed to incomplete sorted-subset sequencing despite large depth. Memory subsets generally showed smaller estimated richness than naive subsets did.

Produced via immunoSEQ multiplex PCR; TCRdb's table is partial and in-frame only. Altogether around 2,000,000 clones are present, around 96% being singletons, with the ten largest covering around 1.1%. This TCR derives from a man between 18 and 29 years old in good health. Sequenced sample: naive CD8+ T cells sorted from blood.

The CDR3 region is CASSLGEGHRFYGYTF. As DNA, the CDR3 is TGTGCCAGCAGCTTAGGGGAAGGACATCGGTTCTATGGCTACACCTTC. This chain uses TRBV7-9 with TRBJ1-2; a weak D match, TRBD1 (5 bases). The germline V gene has CDR1 SEHNR and CDR2 FQNEAQ (reference sequence). The CDR3 is made up of 16 amino acids. Trimming removed 1 base from V and 4 bases from J, with 16 bases in between. Full variable domain (rest looked up from reference TRBV7-9 and TRBJ1-2): DTGVSQNPRHKITKRGQNVTFRCDPISEHNRLYWYRQTLGQGPEFLTYFQNEAQLEKSRLLSDRFSAERPKGSFSTLEIQRTEQGDSAMYLCASSLGEGHRFYGYTFGSGTRLTVV.